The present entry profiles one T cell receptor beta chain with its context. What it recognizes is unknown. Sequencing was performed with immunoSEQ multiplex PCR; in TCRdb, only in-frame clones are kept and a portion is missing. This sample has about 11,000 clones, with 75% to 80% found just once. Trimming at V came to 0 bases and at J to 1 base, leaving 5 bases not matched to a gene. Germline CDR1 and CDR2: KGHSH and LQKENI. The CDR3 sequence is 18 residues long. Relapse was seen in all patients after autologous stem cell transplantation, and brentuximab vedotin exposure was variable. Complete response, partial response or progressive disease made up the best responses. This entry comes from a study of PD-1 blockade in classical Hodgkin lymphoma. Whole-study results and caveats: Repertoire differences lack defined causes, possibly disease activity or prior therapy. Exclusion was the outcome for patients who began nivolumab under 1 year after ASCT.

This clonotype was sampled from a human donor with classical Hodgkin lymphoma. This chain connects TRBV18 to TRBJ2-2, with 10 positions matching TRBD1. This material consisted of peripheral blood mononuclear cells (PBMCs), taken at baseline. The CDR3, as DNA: TGTGCCAGCTCACCACCGAAGGGACAGGGGTGGAACACCGGGGAGCTGTTTTTT. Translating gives CASSPPKGQGWNTGELFF. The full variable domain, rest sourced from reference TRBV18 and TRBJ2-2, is NAGVMQNPRHLVRRRGQEARLRCSPMKGHSHVYWYRQLPEEGLKFMVYLQKENIIDESGMPKERFSAEFPKEGPSILRIQQVVRGDSAAYFCASSPPKGQGWNTGELFFGEGSRLTVL.